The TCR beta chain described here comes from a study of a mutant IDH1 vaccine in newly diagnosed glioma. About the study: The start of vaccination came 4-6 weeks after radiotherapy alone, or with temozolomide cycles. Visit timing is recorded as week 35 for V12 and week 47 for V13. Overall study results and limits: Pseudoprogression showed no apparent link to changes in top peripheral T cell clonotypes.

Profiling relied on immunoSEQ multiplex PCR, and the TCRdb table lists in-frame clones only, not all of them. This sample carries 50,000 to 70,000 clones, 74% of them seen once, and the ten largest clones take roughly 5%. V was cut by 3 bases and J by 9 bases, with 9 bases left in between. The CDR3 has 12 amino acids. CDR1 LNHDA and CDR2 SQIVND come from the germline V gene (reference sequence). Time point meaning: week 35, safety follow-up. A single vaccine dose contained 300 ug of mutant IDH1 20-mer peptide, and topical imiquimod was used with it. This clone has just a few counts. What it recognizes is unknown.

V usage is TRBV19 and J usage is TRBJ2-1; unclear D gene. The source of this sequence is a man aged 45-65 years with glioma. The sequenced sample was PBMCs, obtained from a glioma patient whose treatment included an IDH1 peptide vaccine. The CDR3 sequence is CASSILPSEQFF. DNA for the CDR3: TGTGCCAGTAGTATTCTTCCCAGTGAGCAGTTCTTC.